This entry describes one T cell receptor (beta chain). In the authors' workflow: Estimation of nucleated cell counts was performed using reference gene primer amplification. Clones were read by immunoSEQ multiplex PCR, and TCRdb kept only the in-frame ones, dropping some. V and J calls and clone size are given by that table; D and trimming were obtained from the DNA. The sample holds 85,000 to 100,000 clones, around nine tenths seen once. This sample is drawn from a study of blood T cell repertoires in COVID-19. About the study: The United States, Italy and Spain supplied acute and convalescent COVID-19 samples. Nucleic acid was either cDNA or gDNA, and it came from T cells, B-cell-depleted T cells, or PBMCs.

The CDR3 extends over 14 amino acids. V shed 4 bases and J shed 5 bases, with 14 bases lying between them. The V gene's germline CDR1 is SGHAT and CDR2 FQNNGV. One Seattle source followed patients from active infection through their disease course. Sequenced material: peripheral blood. The sequence came from a man in his forties or fifties with COVID-19, enrolled during active disease. The rearrangement uses TRBV11-2 and TRBJ1-1; D unclear. The CDR3 DNA sequence: TGTGCCAGCAGCTCCCCATTGGGCGGGACTGAAGCTTTCTTT. Translation gives CASSSPLGGTEAFF.